What follows are 13 T cell receptor beta chains derived from one specimen sequenced in a study of blood T cell repertoires in COVID-19. Data came from immunoSEQ multiplex PCR; TCRdb stores just in-frame clones and leaves some out. The data contain fewer than 200,000 clones, 90% to 95% of them singletons. Sequenced sample: peripheral blood. All receptors derive from a woman between 50 and 59 years old with acute or convalescent COVID-19.

The chain uses TRBV7-9 and TRBJ1-1, with D possibly matching TRBD1 (5 bases). The germline V gene has CDR1 SEHNR and CDR2 FQNEAQ (reference sequence). This CDR3 is built from 13 residues. V was shortened by 3 bases and J by 4 bases, with 9 bases between the two germline ends. The CDR3 region is CASSFGGSTEAFF. CDR3 DNA: TGTGCCAGCAGCTTTGGGGGGAGCACTGAAGCTTTCTTT.

In DNA form, the CDR3 reads TGTGCCTATACCGCCGGGGGACCATTGGATGAGCAGTTCTTC. Translating it yields CAYTAGGPLDEQFF. This chain connects TRBV30 to TRBJ2-1; possible D gene TRBD2, 6 bases. The CDR3 spans 14 residues. Germline V gives CDR1 GTSNPN, CDR2 SVGIG (reference sequence). Between the trimmed V and J ends, which lost 7 bases and 8 bases, there was a span of 21 bases.

The chain combines TRBV5-4 with TRBJ1-2; 11 bases line up with TRBD1. V shed 3 bases, J shed 0 bases, and the junction held 1 base outside the gene matches. The length of the CDR3 is 15 residues. CDR1 and CDR2 (germline): SGHNT, YYREEE (reference sequence). The CDR3 reads CASSWTGGSNYGYTF. DNA of the CDR3: TGTGCCAGCAGCTGGACAGGGGGCTCTAACTATGGCTACACCTTC.

The V and J genes are TRBV27 and TRBJ2-5; tentative D call: TRBD2 (6 bases). The V gene lost 0 bases and the J gene lost 4 bases, with 12 bases spanning the gap. The germline V gene has CDR1 MNHEY and CDR2 SMNVEV (reference sequence). CDR3 length: 15 residues. The CDR3 nucleotides read TGTGCCAGCAGTTTATCCGGCCGCGGGGTAGAGACCCAGTACTTC. It translates to CASSLSGRGVETQYF.

This clone was counted once. The genes are TRBV27 and TRBJ2-7; 11 nucleotides match TRBD1. There are 15 residues in the CDR3. Germline V gene lookup returns CDR1 MNHEY and CDR2 SMNVEV (reference sequence). Unmatched junction bases numbered 2, after V lost 2 bases and J lost 2 bases. CDR3 loop: CASSLGTGGPYEQYF. CDR3 bases: TGTGCCAGCAGTTTAGGGACAGGGGGTCCCTACGAGCAGTACTTC.

The V and J genes are TRBV5-4 and TRBJ2-5; TRBD2 matches 8 bases. J gave up 3 bases and V 2 bases, and 0 bases lay outside the gene matches. This CDR3 has 13 amino acids. Germline lookup yields CDR1 SGHNT and CDR2 YYREEE (reference sequence). This chain's CDR3 is CASSFSGEETQYF. For the CDR3, the DNA is TGTGCCAGCAGCTTTAGCGGGGAAGAGACCCAGTACTTC.

A single count supports this clone. V and J are TRBV7-9 and TRBJ1-2; a weak D match, TRBD1 (6 bases). The CDR3 runs 14 residues. The ends were cut back, 8 bases at V and 6 bases at J, with 19 bases in the middle. CDR1 SEHNR and CDR2 FQNEAQ come from the germline V gene (reference sequence). The CDR3 DNA reads TGTGCCAGCGCAGGACAGCCTAATAGGGATGGCTACACCTTC. Translation: CASAGQPNRDGYTF.

The genes are TRBV7-2 and TRBJ2-7, with 8 bases identical to TRBD1. After removal of 5 bases from V and 2 bases from J, the junction contained 5 bases not matched to a gene. Germline-derived CDR1 and CDR2 are SGHTA and FQGNSA. The CDR3 extends over 14 amino acids. DNA of the CDR3: TGTGCCAGCAGCGCCCGGACAGGGCCCTACGAGCAGTACTTC. Translated: CASSARTGPYEQYF.

The V call is TRBV7-2, the J call TRBJ1-2, with D tentatively TRBD1 (5 bases). CDR3 length equals 14 residues. V dropped 4 bases and J dropped 1 base, with 10 bases sitting between them. Per germline, CDR1 SGHTA and CDR2 FQGNSA. The CDR3 protein is CASSSGGFNYGYTF. CDR3 in DNA: TGTGCCAGCAGCTCTGGGGGGTTTAACTATGGCTACACCTTC.

V is TRBV5-1 and J is TRBJ2-3; 8 bases map to TRBD2. Germline lookup yields CDR1 SGHRS and CDR2 YFSETQ. V lost 5 bases, J lost 2 bases, and 13 bases stayed unmatched. This CDR3 comprises 17 residues. The CDR3 nucleotides are TGCGCCAGCAGTCGGAGAAGTCGGACTAGCCACACAGATACGCAGTATTTT. Amino acid sequence: CASSRRSRTSHTDTQYF.

The chain links TRBV6-2 or TRBV6-3 to TRBJ2-2, with D hard to call. Trimming took 2 bases from V and 4 from J, leaving 8 bases between them. The CDR3 contains 14 residues. Per germline, CDR1 MNHEY and CDR2 SVGEGT. DNA for the CDR3: TGTGCCAGCAGTTACCAACAGTTCACCGGGGAGCTGTTTTTT. Translating gives CASSYQQFTGELFF.

CDR3 DNA sequence: TGTGCCAGCAGCTTGAGGAGGGCTGACTCTGGAAACACCATATATTTT. Translating it yields CASSLRRADSGNTIYF. The chain is built from TRBV11-2 and TRBJ1-3; D is ambiguous. The V end was cut by 3 bases, the J end by 0 bases, with 12 bases between. This CDR3 comprises 16 residues. The germline gives CDR1 SGHAT, CDR2 FQNNGV. Filled out from reference TRBV11-2 and TRBJ1-3, the complete variable domain reads EAGVAQSPRYKIIEKRQSVAFWCNPISGHATLYWYQQILGQGPKLLIQFQNNGVVDDSQLPKDRFSAERLKGVDSTLKIQPAKLEDSAVYLCASSLRRADSGNTIYFGEGSWLTVV.

This chain links TRBV5-4 with TRBJ2-1; TRBD2 matches 8 bases. The CDR3 sequence is 13 residues long. Germline trimming cut 4 bases from V and 7 bases from J; bases unmatched to any gene: 4. CDR1 SGHNT and CDR2 YYREEE come from the germline V gene (reference sequence). The CDR3 protein is CASSRGGTNEQFF. In DNA, the CDR3 is TGTGCCAGCAGCCGGGGGGGTACGAATGAGCAGTTCTTC.